This T cell receptor beta chain was obtained from a study of blood T cells in healthy people across ages. The table lists this clonotype with a few counts. Its target is unknown. CDR1 is SGDLS, CDR2 YYNGEE, per germline. The CDR3 covers 14 residues. The germline V and J ends were trimmed by 4 bases and 5 bases, with 15 bases remaining between them. Primers used in a second PCR of about 7 to 12 cycles were a sample-barcoded 5' primer and a J-beta primer mix. Each cDNA molecule, via a template-switch adaptor with 12 random nucleotides, was tagged. Via MiXCR, TCRdb re-called the 5' RACE reads, giving one row per CDR3 protein. The table has hundreds of thousands of distinct CDR3 sequences, more than 40% seen once. At least 5 micrograms of total RNA were extracted per sample. Points from the study as a whole: It was found that TCR beta diversity correlated strongly with the percentage of naive T cells.

The chain joins TRBV9 to TRBJ2-5; a possible D gene is TRBD2 (5 bases). The sequenced sample was blood. The clonotype was recovered from a woman aged 55 to 70 in good health. CDR3 DNA: TGTGCCAGCAGCTCGGGGTTCTCTACGGAGACCCAGTACTTC. Translating gives CASSSGFSTETQYF.